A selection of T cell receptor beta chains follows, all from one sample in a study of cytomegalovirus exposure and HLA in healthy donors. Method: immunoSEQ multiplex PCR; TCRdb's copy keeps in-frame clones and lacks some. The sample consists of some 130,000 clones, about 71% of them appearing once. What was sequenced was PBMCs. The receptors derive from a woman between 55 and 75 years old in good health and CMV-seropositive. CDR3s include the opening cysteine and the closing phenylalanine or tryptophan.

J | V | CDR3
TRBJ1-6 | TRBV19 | CASSDLLSDRGGGNSPLHF
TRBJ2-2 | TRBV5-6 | CASSFGLGAAGELFF
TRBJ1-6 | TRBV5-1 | CASSLIPGSSYNSPLHF
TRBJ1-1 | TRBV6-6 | CASSYRDGGPEAFF
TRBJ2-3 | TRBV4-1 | CASSQPGLGTDTQYF
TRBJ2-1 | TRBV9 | CASSGGTAFSYNEQFF
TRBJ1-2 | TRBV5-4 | CASSPTGGNYGYTF
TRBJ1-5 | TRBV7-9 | CASSGGIPRQPQHF
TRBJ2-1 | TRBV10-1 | CATKRGTSDNEQFF
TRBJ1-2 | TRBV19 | CASSRRTGYGYTF
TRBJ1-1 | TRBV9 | CASSVVEGNTEAFF
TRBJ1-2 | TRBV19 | CASSFGMSRQYYGYTF
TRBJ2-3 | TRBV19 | CASSKQGYPDTQYF
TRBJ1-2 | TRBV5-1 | CASSLEPEGYGYTF
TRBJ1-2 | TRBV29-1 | CSVEAGRAYGYTF
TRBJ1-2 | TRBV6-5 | CASSYSVGEAYYGYTF
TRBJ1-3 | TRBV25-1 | CASSELLHQYF
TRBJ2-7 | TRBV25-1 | CASSRERAPYEQYF
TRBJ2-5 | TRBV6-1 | CASSEAWGTGKETQYF
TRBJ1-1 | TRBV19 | CASSMPRGYTEAFF
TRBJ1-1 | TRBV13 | CASSLTRARNTEAFF
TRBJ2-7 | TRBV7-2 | CASSLAQGGIEQYF
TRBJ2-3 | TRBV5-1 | CASSYSPTWTDTQYF
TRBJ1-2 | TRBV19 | CASSIADRLYGYTF
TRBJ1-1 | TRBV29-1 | CSVGGGAGTEAFF
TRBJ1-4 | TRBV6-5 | CASSPLQGAREKLFF
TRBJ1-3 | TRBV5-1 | CASSLGQTSGNTIYF
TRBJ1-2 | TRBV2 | CASSEARQGNGYTF